The 31 T cell receptor beta chains given below trace back to one sample, sequenced in a study of blood T cell repertoires in COVID-19. The table came from immunoSEQ multiplex PCR; TCRdb's copy has only in-frame clones and leaves some out. The sample lists tens of thousands of clones, 60% to 85% seen once, with approximately 18% in the top ten. Sequencing input: peripheral blood. All receptors derive from a man younger than 45 with COVID-19, enrolled during active disease.

This clone has only a few counts. The CDR3 DNA reads TGTGCCAGCAGTGAAGGGGAGAATCAGCCCCAGCATTTT. Encoded protein: CASSEGENQPQHF. The V call is TRBV2, the J call TRBJ1-5; D is ambiguous. The germline V gene has CDR1 SNHLY and CDR2 FYNNEI. Trimming stripped 1 base from V and 4 bases from J, with 5 bases between. The CDR3 is made up of 13 amino acids. Using reference TRBV2 and TRBJ1-5 for the parts outside the CDR3, the full variable domain is EPEVTQTPSHQVTQMGQEVILRCVPISNHLYFYWYRQILGQKVEFLVSFYNNEISEKSEIFDDQFSVERPDGSNFTLKIRSTKLEDSAMYFCASSEGENQPQHFGDGTRLSIL.

This clone was counted a few times. This sequence joins TRBV7-9 and TRBJ1-5; 8 bases fit TRBD1. The V gene end was trimmed by 10 bases and the J gene end by 4 bases; junction bases not matched to a gene: 12. The CDR3 loop spans 15 amino acids. CDR1 and CDR2 from the germline V gene are SEHNR and FQNEAQ (reference sequence). CDR3 nucleotides: TGTGCCATCACAACTCAGGGGGCAGGGAATCAGCCCCAGCATTTT. Translation gives CAITTQGAGNQPQHF.

The chain employs TRBV19 and TRBJ1-1; no clear D. The CDR3 runs to 16 residues. The ends were cut back, 0 bases at V and 1 base at J, with 12 bases in the middle. Germline V gene sequence: CDR1 LNHDA, CDR2 SQIVND (reference sequence). The CDR3 nucleotides are TGTGCCAGTAGTATAGATTTAACGGAGGGGAACACTGAAGCTTTCTTT. The encoded protein is CASSIDLTEGNTEAFF.

This chain uses TRBV29-1 with TRBJ2-2; no clear D. This CDR3 is 13 amino acids long. Per the germline V gene, CDR1 is SQVTM and CDR2 is ANQGSEA. The V end was cut by 6 bases, the J end by 0 bases, with 8 bases between. In DNA form, the CDR3 reads TGCAGCGTCCGCGGAGCGAACACCGGGGAGCTGTTTTTT. Its translation is CSVRGANTGELFF.

This clone was detected a few times. V and J are TRBV5-4 and TRBJ1-4, with 7 bases fitting TRBD1. The CDR3 is 15 residues long. Germline V gives CDR1 SGHNT, CDR2 YYREEE (reference sequence). Unmatched junction bases numbered 3, after V lost 1 base and J lost 3 bases. The CDR3 spells CASSLRQGANEKLFF. CDR3 nucleotide sequence: TGTGCCAGCAGCTTGCGCCAGGGGGCTAATGAAAAACTGTTTTTT.

The chain joins TRBV10-3 to TRBJ1-6; 7 nucleotides line up with TRBD1. Germline CDR1 ENHRY, CDR2 SYGVKD. CDR3 size: 14 residues. V lost 6 bases, J lost 8 bases, and 7 bases stayed unmatched. CDR3 protein: CAIRTGNEHSPLHF. The CDR3, as DNA: TGTGCCATCAGGACAGGGAATGAGCATTCACCCCTCCACTTT.

The rearrangement joins TRBV11-2 to TRBJ2-2; 9 positions match TRBD2. V shed 1 base and J 6 bases; nucleotides not matched to a gene: 9. Germline assignment: CDR1 SGHAT and CDR2 FQNNGV. The CDR3 extends over 17 amino acids. As DNA, the CDR3 is TGTGCCAGCAGCTTAGGTTGCGCGGGGGGGCATTCCGGGGAGCTGTTTTTT. Protein sequence: CASSLGCAGGHSGELFF.

The V call is TRBV12-5, the J call TRBJ1-5, with 8 bases fitting TRBD1. Germline V lookup: CDR1 LGHNT, CDR2 FRNRAP. This CDR3 has 15 residues. V dropped 2 bases and J dropped 4; count of bases not matched to a gene: 4. CDR3 region: CASGLSRTGNQPQHF. The CDR3 bases are TGTGCTAGTGGTTTGAGTCGGACAGGGAATCAGCCCCAGCATTTT.

The CDR3 bases are TGTGCCAGCAGTCAAGATTCAGGGGTCGAAGCTTTCTTT. Translating gives CASSQDSGVEAFF. The chain is built from TRBV27 and TRBJ1-1; perhaps TRBD1 as D (6 bases). The CDR3 sequence is 13 residues long. V shed 5 bases and J shed 8 bases, with 15 bases lying between them. Germline loops: CDR1 MNHEY, CDR2 SMNVEV (reference sequence).

This clone showed up many times. This rearrangement joins TRBV28 to TRBJ2-7; TRBD1 agrees at 7 bases. The CDR3 is 13 amino acids. Germline V gene sequence: CDR1 MDHEN, CDR2 SYDVKM. V lost 6 bases and J lost 3; bases outside the gene matches: 5. The CDR3 loop reads CASRQGQHYEQYF. The CDR3 region has the DNA TGTGCCAGCAGGCAGGGACAGCACTACGAGCAGTACTTC.

This clone was picked up one time. The chain carries TRBV24-1 and TRBJ1-4, with 7 nucleotides matching TRBD1. This CDR3 region has 14 residues. V shed 5 bases, J shed 7 bases, and the junction held 6 bases outside the gene matches. The germline gives CDR1 KGHDR, CDR2 SFDVKD. In DNA form, the CDR3 reads TGTGCCACCAGTGCCAGGGGGGATACTGAAAAACTGTTTTTT. This sequence encodes CATSARGDTEKLFF.

The chain recombines TRBV4-1 with TRBJ2-5, with D tentatively TRBD1 (6 bases). The J call may not be correct, given that the DNA end is closer to TRBJ2-7. The germline V gene has CDR1 MGHRA and CDR2 YSYEKL. This CDR3 comprises 14 residues. This CDR3 is CASSFRDTSYEQYF. CDR3 coding DNA: TGCGCCAGCAGCTTCCGGGACACTTCCTACGAGCAGTACTTC.

This CDR3 is CASSQTGALADSPLHF. The DNA for the CDR3 is TGTGCCAGCAGCCAGACGGGTGCCTTGGCGGATTCACCCCTCCACTTT. V is TRBV4-2 and J is TRBJ1-6; no clear D. This CDR3 contains 16 residues. Germline CDR1 is LGHNA and CDR2 is YNFKEQ. V lost 3 bases and J 8 bases, leaving 17 bases between the germline ends.

V and J are TRBV12-3 or TRBV12-4 and TRBJ1-6; D gene uncertain. The CDR3 contains 13 residues. The ends were cut back, 3 bases at V and 14 bases at J, with 14 bases in the middle. The CDR3 DNA sequence: TGTGCCAGCAGTTTTGGGCCCCTAAAAACCCTCCACTTT. This encodes CASSFGPLKTLHF.

This clone ranks as medium-sized. V gene TRBV5-1 combines with J gene TRBJ1-4, with no clear D. The length of the CDR3 is 15 residues. Germline V gene lookup returns CDR1 SGHRS and CDR2 YFSETQ. Trimming cost V 1 base and J 4 bases, with 11 bases left between them. CDR3 amino acids: CASSLIAGYNEKLFF. CDR3 in DNA: TGCGCCAGCAGCTTGATTGCCGGGTATAATGAAAAACTGTTTTTT.

V gene TRBV12-3 or TRBV12-4 combines with J gene TRBJ2-7; 7 bases line up with TRBD1. J gave up 2 bases and V 5 bases, and 3 bases lay outside the gene matches. The CDR3 has 13 residues. The CDR3 protein is CASSPGQAYEQYF. The CDR3 DNA is TGTGCCAGCAGTCCTGGACAGGCCTACGAGCAGTACTTC.

The chain carries TRBV3-1 (or the pseudogene TRBV3-2) and TRBJ2-1; 8 bases fit TRBD1. This CDR3 has 15 amino acids. CDR1 and CDR2 from the germline V gene are LGHDT and YNNKEL (reference sequence). Losses at the gene ends were 4 bases for V and 8 bases for J; bases not matched to a gene: 10. The CDR3 spells CASSPPDRVRHEQFF. The CDR3 nucleotides read TGTGCCAGCAGCCCTCCGGACAGGGTCCGCCATGAGCAGTTCTTC.

The chain has TRBV2 and TRBJ2-1; 14 bases align to TRBD2. The germline CDR1 and CDR2 sequences are SNHLY and FYNNEI. The trim removed 6 bases at V and 8 bases at J, leaving 6 bases unmatched. This CDR3 has 15 residues. The CDR3 is CASSFGTSGSDEQFF. The CDR3 DNA reads as TGTGCCAGCAGCTTCGGGACTAGCGGGAGTGATGAGCAGTTCTTC.

DNA of the CDR3: TGTGCCACCCACAGGGCAGCGCAAGAGACCCAGTACTTC. Amino acid sequence: CATHRAAQETQYF. The chain recombines TRBV2 with TRBJ2-5; D perhaps matches TRBD1 (6 bases). The germline gives CDR1 SNHLY, CDR2 FYNNEI. The germline V and J ends were trimmed by 10 bases and 2 bases, with 14 bases remaining between them. CDR3 size: 13 residues.

The gene calls are TRBV10-3 and TRBJ1-2; perhaps TRBD1 as D (6 bases). Between the trimmed V and J ends, which lost 2 bases and 6 bases, there was a span of 16 bases. The CDR3 is made up of 15 amino acids. Germline CDR1 and CDR2: ENHRY and SYGVKD. The DNA of the CDR3 is TGTGCCATCAGTGAGGGAATTACAGGGTCGGATGGCTACACCTTC. This codes for CAISEGITGSDGYTF.

The chain has TRBV4-1 and TRBJ1-6, with 7 bases that match TRBD1. J lost 3 bases, V lost 1 base, and 9 bases had no gene match. The CDR3 spans 18 residues. CDR1 MGHRA and CDR2 YSYEKL come from the germline V gene. The CDR3 here is CASSQGRTGSFYNSPLHF. As DNA, the CDR3 is TGCGCCAGCAGCCAAGGACGGACAGGCTCCTTCTATAATTCACCCCTCCACTTT.

This clone appeared a few times. The rearrangement links TRBV7-9 to TRBJ2-3, with a tentative D call TRBD2 (5 bases). The CDR3 has 16 residues. V gave up 5 bases and J gave up 0 bases, with 15 bases separating them. Germline V lookup: CDR1 SEHNR, CDR2 FQNEAQ (reference sequence). CDR3 in DNA: TGTGCCAGCAGCGTTCAGAGGGCGACTAGCACAGATACGCAGTATTTT. Translating gives CASSVQRATSTDTQYF.

In its sample, this clone was seen once. This sequence joins TRBV2 and TRBJ1-1, with a possible D match to TRBD1 (6 bases). Germline V CDR1 and CDR2: SNHLY, FYNNEI. Trimming took 7 bases from V and 2 from J, leaving 17 bases between them. CDR3 length equals 15 residues. The CDR3 nucleotides are TGTGCCAGCACCAAGGGGGAGACAGCAAACACTGAAGCTTTCTTT. It codes for CASTKGETANTEAFF.

The chain recombines TRBV21-1 with TRBJ1-1; the table's TRBD1 call for D was not verified on the DNA. TRBV21-1 is a listed pseudogene. The CDR3 contains 16 residues. Here the CDR3 DNA reads TGTGCCAGCAGCACTCGACGGACAGGGAAGAACACTGAAGCTTTCTTT. It specifies CASSTRRTGKNTEAFF.

This clone came up once. The rearrangement uses TRBV5-1 and TRBJ2-2; weak D call: TRBD1 (5 bases). This CDR3 spans 15 amino acids. Germline V lookup: CDR1 SGHRS, CDR2 YFSETQ. V was shortened by 5 bases and J by 2 bases, with 13 bases between the two germline ends. The CDR3 nucleotides read TGCGCCAGCAGACTGTCTCAGGGAAACACCGGGGAGCTGTTTTTT. This codes for CASRLSQGNTGELFF.

The chain joins TRBV2 to TRBJ2-7, with a tentative D call TRBD2 (5 bases). The CDR3 length is 13 residues. The V end was cut by 5 bases, the J end by 7 bases, with 15 bases between. The germline gives CDR1 SNHLY, CDR2 FYNNEI. CDR3 in amino acids: CASSPREAREQYF. The CDR3 region has the DNA TGTGCCAGCAGTCCCCGGGAAGCGAGGGAGCAGTACTTC.

This chain links TRBV27 with TRBJ2-3; 7 bases are a match to TRBD2. CDR1 MNHEY and CDR2 SMNVEV come from the germline V gene (reference sequence). This CDR3 region has 17 residues. After removal of 3 bases from V and 0 bases from J, the junction contained 9 bases not matched to a gene. CDR3 in amino acids: CASSFREYSGSTDTQYF. For the CDR3, the DNA is TGTGCCAGCAGTTTTAGGGAATATAGCGGGAGCACAGATACGCAGTATTTT.

The chain employs TRBV3-1 (or the pseudogene TRBV3-2) and TRBJ2-2; maybe TRBD2 (6 bases). Trimming removed 2 bases from V and 6 bases from J, with 10 bases in between. CDR3 length equals 14 residues. The V gene's germline CDR1 is LGHDT and CDR2 YNNKEL (reference sequence). The CDR3 sequence: CASSQMTSPGELFF. The CDR3 region has the DNA TGTGCCAGCAGCCAAATGACTAGTCCCGGGGAGCTGTTTTTT.

This clone was detected only once. CDR3 region: CASSYYRDRPYEQYF. The CDR3 bases are TGTGCCAGCAGTTACTATAGGGACAGACCCTACGAGCAGTACTTC. This chain connects TRBV6-5 to TRBJ2-7, with 7 nucleotides matching TRBD1. J lost 2 bases, V lost 1 base, and 5 bases had no gene match. The length of the CDR3 is 15 residues. Germline V lookup: CDR1 MNHEY, CDR2 SVGAGI.

The J gene is TRBJ2-3, the V gene TRBV10-2; 7 nucleotides match TRBD1. V was pared by 3 bases and J by 6 bases, with 0 bases of the junction left unmatched. Germline V gives CDR1 WSHSY, CDR2 SAAADI. The CDR3 runs 12 residues. The CDR3 is CASSDRGDTQYF. The CDR3 coding sequence is TGCGCCAGCAGTGACAGGGGGGATACGCAGTATTTT.

The rearrangement links TRBV19 to TRBJ2-6, with no clear D. Germline CDR1 and CDR2: LNHDA and SQIVND (reference sequence). V lost 3 bases, J lost 0 bases, and 6 bases lay in between. The CDR3 runs 15 residues. As DNA, the CDR3 is TGTGCCAGTAGTATCTTCCCCTCTGGGGCCAACGTCCTGACTTTC. It yields the protein CASSIFPSGANVLTF.